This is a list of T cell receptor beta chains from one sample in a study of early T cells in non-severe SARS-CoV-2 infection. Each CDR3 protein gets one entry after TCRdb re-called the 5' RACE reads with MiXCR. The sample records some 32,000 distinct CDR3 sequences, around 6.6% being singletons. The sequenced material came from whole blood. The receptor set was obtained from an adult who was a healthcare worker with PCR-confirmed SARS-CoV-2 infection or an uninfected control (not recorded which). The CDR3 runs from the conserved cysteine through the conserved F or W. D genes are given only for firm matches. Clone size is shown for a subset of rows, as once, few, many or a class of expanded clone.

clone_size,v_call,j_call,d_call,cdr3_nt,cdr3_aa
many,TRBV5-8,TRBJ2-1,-,TGTGCCAGCAGCTTGGGAAGTACAATGGTGAATGAGCAGTTCTTC,CASSLGSTMVNEQFF
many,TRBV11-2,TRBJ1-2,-,TGTGCCAGCAGCTTCCATTATCGTATAGCAAACGGCTATGGCTACACCTTC,CASSFHYRIANGYGYTF
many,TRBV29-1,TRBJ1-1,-,TGCAGCGTTGCCAGCTCCTTGAGCACTGAAGCTTTCTTT,CSVASSLSTEAFF
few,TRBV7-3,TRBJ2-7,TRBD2,TGTGCCAGCAGCTTAACTAGCGGGCTATACGAGCAGTACTTC,CASSLTSGLYEQYF
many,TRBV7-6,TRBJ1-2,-,TGTGCCAGCAGCTTAGGGGGGGGTGACCATGGCTACACCTTC,CASSLGGGDHGYTF
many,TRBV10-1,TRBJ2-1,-,TGCGCCAGCAGCCCGAGGGACAATGAGCAGTTCTTC,CASSPRDNEQFF
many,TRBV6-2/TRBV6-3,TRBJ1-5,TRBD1,TGTGCCAGCAGATCGACCCGACAGGGAGGCAATCAGCCCCAGCATTTT,CASRSTRQGGNQPQHF
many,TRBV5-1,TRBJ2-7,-,TGCGCCAGCAGCCAAACCGACATCTACGAGCAGTACTTC,CASSQTDIYEQYF
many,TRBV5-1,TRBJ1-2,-,TGCGCCAGCAGCGGGGGAGCTGCTAACTATGGCTACACCTTC,CASSGGAANYGYTF
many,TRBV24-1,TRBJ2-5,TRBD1,TGTGCCACCAGTGAACATTACGGGACAGGGCAAGAGACCCAGTACTTC,CATSEHYGTGQETQYF
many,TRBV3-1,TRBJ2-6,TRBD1,TGTGCCAGCAGCCAAGATCAGAGGGGGCCTGGGGCCAACGTCCTGACTTTC,CASSQDQRGPGANVLTF
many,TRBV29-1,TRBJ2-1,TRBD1,TGCAGCGTTGAAGACAGGGGGCTATACAATGAGCAGTTCTTC,CSVEDRGLYNEQFF
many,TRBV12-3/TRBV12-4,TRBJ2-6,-,TGTGCCAGCAGTTTAAGGCGGGGAGATGCTGGGGCCAACGTCCTGACTTTC,CASSLRRGDAGANVLTF
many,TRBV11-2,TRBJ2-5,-,TGTGCCAGCAGCCCTCTTCGGGAGACCCAGTACTTC,CASSPLRETQYF
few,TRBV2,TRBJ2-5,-,TGTGCCAGCAGTTCCTTCTGGACAGACCAAGAGACCCAGTACTTC,CASSSFWTDQETQYF
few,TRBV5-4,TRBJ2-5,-,TGTGCCAGCAGCTTGAGCAGTGGGGCGAAGACCCAGTACTTC,CASSLSSGAKTQYF
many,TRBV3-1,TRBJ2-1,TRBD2,TGTGCCAGCAGCCAAGGAGCGGCGGGAGGGGTCTTC,CASSQGAAGGVF
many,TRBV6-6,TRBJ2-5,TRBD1,TGTGCCAGCAGTCTCCGGGACAGGCGGCAAAGACAAGAGACCCAGTACTTC,CASSLRDRRQRQETQYF
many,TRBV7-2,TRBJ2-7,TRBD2,TGTGCCAGCAGCACTACTAGCGGGGGGTTCTACGAGCAGTACTTC,CASSTTSGGFYEQYF
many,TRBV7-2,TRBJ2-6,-,TGTGCCAGCAAATTTTCTGGGGCCAACGTCCTGACTTTC,CASKFSGANVLTF
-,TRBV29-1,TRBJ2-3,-,TGCAGCGTCATCTCTGTAAGCGGAAGCACAGATACGCAGTATTTT,CSVISVSGSTDTQYF
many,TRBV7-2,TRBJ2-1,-,TGTGCCAGCAGCGAAAGCGGTTTAAACAATGAGCAGTTCTTC,CASSESGLNNEQFF
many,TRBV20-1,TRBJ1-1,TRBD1,TGCAGTGCTAGCCTGACAGGGGTCCAGGGGATAGCTTTCTTT,CSASLTGVQGIAFF
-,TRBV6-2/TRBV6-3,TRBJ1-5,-,TGTGCCAGCAGTTACAACCCCGATCAGCCCCAGCATTTT,CASSYNPDQPQHF
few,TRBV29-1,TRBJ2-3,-,TGCAGCGTTAACGGGGGAGATACGCAGTATTTT,CSVNGGDTQYF
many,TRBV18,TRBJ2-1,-,TGTGCCAGCTCACCACACGGCCAGGCCGTGATGTACAATGAGCAGTTCTTC,CASSPHGQAVMYNEQFF
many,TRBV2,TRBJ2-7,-,TGTGCCAGCAGTGAAGCGCCGGGGCTCGAGCAGTACTTC,CASSEAPGLEQYF
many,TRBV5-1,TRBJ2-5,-,TGCGCCAGCAGCTTGGGTGTACAAGAGACCCAGTACTTC,CASSLGVQETQYF
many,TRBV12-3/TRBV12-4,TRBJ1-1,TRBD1,TGTGCCAGCAGTACGACAGGGGGTACTGAAGCTTTCTTT,CASSTTGGTEAFF
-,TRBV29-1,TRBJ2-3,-,TGCAGCGTTGGACAGGATAGCTCAGATACGCAGTATTTT,CSVGQDSSDTQYF
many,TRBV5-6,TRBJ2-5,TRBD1,TGTGCCAGCAGCTTGCTTACAGGGGGCGTCGAGACCCAGTACTTC,CASSLLTGGVETQYF
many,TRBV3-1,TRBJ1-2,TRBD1,TGTGCCAGCAGCCCGACGACAGGGCCAAAGAATGGCTACACCTTC,CASSPTTGPKNGYTF
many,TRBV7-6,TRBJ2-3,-,TGTGCCAGCAGCTCTCCCCCCGGGACGCGCACAGATACGCAGTATTTT,CASSSPPGTRTDTQYF
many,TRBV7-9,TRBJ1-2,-,TGTGCCAGCAGCTTGGCGCTCTATGGCTACACCTTC,CASSLALYGYTF
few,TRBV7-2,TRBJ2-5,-,TGTGCCAGCAGCTCAGGGTTGGCGGAGACCCAGTACTTC,CASSSGLAETQYF
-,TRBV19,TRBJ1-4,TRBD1,TGTGCCAGTAGTAATCCAGGGGGGTCTACTAATGAAAAACTGTTTTTT,CASSNPGGSTNEKLFF
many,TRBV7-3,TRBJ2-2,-,TGTGCCAGCAGCTTAGGGGGGCACCAGGCAGGGGAGCTGTTTTTT,CASSLGGHQAGELFF
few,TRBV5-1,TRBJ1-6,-,TGCGCCAGCAGCCCTGGACAGAACTATAATTCACCCCTCCACTTT,CASSPGQNYNSPLHF
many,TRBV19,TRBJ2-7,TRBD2,TGTGCCAGTAGTATAGCCGCCCGAGGTAGCGGGGGCCTAGGAGGAGAGCAGTACTTC,CASSIAARGSGGLGGEQYF
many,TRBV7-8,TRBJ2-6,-,TGTGCCAGCAGCGACGACCGCTCTGGGGCCAACGTCCTGACTTTC,CASSDDRSGANVLTF
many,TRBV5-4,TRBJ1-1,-,TGTGCCAGCAGCCTGGGTGGGCCCAATCAAGCGAACACTGAAGCTTTCTTT,CASSLGGPNQANTEAFF
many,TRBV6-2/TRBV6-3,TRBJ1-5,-,TGTGCCAGCAGTTACGAGGGGGATAGCAATCAGCCCCAGCATTTT,CASSYEGDSNQPQHF
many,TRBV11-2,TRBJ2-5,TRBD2,TGTGCCAGCAGCTCTCCGGGACTAGCACAAGAGACCCAGTACTTC,CASSSPGLAQETQYF
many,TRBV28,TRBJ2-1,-,TGTGCCAGCAGTCGAGACAGGTATCTCAGGGATGAGCAGTTCTTC,CASSRDRYLRDEQFF
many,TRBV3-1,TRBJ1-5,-,TGTGCCAGCAGCCAGGGGACTACCCAGCATTTT,CASSQGTTQHF
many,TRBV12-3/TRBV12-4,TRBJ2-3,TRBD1,TGTGCCAGCAGTATACAACAGGGGTCCTTAGATACGCAGTATTTT,CASSIQQGSLDTQYF